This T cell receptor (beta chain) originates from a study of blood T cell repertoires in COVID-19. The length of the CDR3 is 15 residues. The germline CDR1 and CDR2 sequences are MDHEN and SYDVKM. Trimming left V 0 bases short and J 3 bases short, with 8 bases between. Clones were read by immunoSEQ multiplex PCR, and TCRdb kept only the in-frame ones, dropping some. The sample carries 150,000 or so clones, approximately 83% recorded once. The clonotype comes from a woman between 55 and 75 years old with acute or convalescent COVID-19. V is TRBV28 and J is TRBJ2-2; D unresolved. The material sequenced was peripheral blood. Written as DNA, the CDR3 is TGTGCCAGCAGTTTATGGCCTAGAGACACCGGGGAGCTGTTTTTT. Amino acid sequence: CASSLWPRDTGELFF.